This paragraph covers one T cell receptor beta chain sequence. Its target is unknown. CDR3 length: 17 amino acids. Looked up from germline, CDR1 is LGHNA and CDR2 is YNFKEQ. V dropped 0 bases and J dropped 0 bases, with 14 bases sitting between them. Repertoires were generated with immunoSEQ multiplex PCR, while TCRdb's copy carries only in-frame clones and drops some. The sample holds 70,000 to 80,000 clones, roughly 91% seen once. The data belong to a study of graft-versus-host responses after intestinal transplantation. Study-wide results and limits: Levels of circulating GvH clones at their peak were associated with early post-transplant HvG declines.

This clonotype was obtained from a human donor who received an intestinal transplant. The specimen comprised unstimulated CD8+ T cells sorted from spleen or lymph node cells, sampled before intestinal transplant. The rearrangement joins TRBV4-2 to TRBJ1-1, with D possibly being TRBD1 (6 bases). The CDR3 region is CASSQDSPGGLNTEAFF. The CDR3 region has the DNA TGTGCCAGCAGCCAAGATTCCCCCGGGGGGCTGAACACTGAAGCTTTCTTT.